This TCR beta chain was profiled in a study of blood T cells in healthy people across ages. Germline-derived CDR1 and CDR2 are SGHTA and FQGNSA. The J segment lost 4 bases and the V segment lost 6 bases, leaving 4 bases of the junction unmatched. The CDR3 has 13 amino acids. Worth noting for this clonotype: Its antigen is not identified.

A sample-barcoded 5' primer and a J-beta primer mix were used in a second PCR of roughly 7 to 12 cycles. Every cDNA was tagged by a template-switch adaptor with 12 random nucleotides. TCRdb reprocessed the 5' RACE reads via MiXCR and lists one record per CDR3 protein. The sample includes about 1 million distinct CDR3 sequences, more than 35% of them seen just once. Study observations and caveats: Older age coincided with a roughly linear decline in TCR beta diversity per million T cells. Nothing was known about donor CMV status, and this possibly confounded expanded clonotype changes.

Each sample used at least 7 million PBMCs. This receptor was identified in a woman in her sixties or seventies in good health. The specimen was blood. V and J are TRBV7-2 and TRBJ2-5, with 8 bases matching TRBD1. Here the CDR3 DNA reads TGTGCCAGCAGGAGAGGGACAGGAGAGACCCAGTACTTC. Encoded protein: CASRRGTGETQYF.